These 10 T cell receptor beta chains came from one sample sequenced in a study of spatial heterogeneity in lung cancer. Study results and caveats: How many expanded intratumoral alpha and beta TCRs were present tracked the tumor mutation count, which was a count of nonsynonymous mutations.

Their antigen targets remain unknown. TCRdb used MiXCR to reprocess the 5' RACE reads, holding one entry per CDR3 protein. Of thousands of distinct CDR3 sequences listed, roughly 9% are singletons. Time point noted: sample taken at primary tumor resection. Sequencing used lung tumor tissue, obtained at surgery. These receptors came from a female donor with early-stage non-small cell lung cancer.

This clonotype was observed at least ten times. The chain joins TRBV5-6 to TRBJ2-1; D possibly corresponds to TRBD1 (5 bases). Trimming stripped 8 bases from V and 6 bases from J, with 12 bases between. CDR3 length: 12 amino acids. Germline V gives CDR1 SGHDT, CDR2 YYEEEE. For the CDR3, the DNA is TGTGCCAGTTACAACCAGGGCAATGAGCAGTTCTTC. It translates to CASYNQGNEQFF.

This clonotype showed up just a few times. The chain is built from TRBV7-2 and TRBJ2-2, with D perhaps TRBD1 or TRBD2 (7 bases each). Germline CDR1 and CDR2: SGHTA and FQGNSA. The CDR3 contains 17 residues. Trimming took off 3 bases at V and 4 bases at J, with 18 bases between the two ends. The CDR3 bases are TGTGCCAGCAGCTTCCCCAGGGGGGGCATACGCACCGGGGAGCTGTTTTTT. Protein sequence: CASSFPRGGIRTGELFF.

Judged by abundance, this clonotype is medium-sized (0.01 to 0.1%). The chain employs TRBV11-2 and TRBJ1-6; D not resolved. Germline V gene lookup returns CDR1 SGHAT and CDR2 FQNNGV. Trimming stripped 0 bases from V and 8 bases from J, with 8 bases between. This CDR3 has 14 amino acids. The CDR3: CASSLDLPDSPLHF. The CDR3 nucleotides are TGTGCCAGCAGCTTAGATCTCCCCGATTCACCCCTCCACTTT.

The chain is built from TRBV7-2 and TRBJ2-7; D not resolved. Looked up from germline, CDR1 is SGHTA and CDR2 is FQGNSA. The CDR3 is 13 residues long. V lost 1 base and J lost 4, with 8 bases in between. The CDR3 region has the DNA TGTGCCAGCAGCTTAGAGGCGGAGTACGAGCAGTACGTC. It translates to CASSLEAEYEQYV.

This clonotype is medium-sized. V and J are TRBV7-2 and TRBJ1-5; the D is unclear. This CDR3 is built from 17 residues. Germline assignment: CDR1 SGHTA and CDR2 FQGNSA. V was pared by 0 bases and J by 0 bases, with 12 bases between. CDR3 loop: CASSLARAPYSNQPQHF. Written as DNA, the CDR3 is TGTGCCAGCAGCTTAGCGAGGGCACCGTATAGCAATCAGCCCCAGCATTTT. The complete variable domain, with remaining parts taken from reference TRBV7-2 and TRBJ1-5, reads GAGVSQSPSNKVTEKGKDVELRCDPISGHTALYWYRQSLGQGLEFLIYFQGNSAPDKSGLPSDRFSAERTGGSVSTLTIQRTQQEDSAVYLCASSLARAPYSNQPQHFGDGTRLSIL.

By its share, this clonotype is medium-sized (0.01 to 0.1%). The chain's CDR3 is CAWNYGITGELFF. For the CDR3, the DNA is TGTGCCTGGAACTACGGGATCACCGGGGAGCTGTTTTTT. V gene TRBV30 combines with J gene TRBJ2-2; weak D call: TRBD2 (5 bases). Per germline, CDR1 GTSNPN and CDR2 SVGIG (reference sequence). There are 13 residues in the CDR3. V gave up 4 bases and J gave up 4 bases, with 10 bases separating them.

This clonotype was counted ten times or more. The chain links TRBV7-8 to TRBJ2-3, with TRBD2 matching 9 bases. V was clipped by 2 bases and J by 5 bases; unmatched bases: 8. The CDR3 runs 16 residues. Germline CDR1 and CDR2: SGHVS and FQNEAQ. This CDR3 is CASSLLGGGALDTQYF. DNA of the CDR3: TGTGCCAGCAGCTTATTGGGCGGGGGGGCCTTAGATACGCAGTATTTT.

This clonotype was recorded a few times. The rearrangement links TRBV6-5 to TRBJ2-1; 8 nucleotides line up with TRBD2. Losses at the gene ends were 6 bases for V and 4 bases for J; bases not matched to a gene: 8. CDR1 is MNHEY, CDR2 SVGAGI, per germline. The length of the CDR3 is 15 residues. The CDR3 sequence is CASRPTSGTYNEQFF. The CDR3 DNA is TGTGCCAGCAGGCCCACTAGCGGTACATACAATGAGCAGTTCTTC.

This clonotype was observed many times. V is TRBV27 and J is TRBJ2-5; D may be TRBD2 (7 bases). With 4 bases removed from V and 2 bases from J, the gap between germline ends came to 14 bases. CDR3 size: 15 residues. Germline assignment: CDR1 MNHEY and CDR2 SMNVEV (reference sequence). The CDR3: CASSYAGALQETQYF. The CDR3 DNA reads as TGTGCCAGCAGTTATGCGGGGGCCCTACAAGAGACCCAGTACTTC.

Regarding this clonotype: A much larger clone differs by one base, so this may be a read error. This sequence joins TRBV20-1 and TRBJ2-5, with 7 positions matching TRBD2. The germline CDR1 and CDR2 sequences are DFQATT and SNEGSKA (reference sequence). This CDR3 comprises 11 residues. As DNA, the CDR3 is TGCAGTGCTAGAGCGAGCGGGGCCCTGAACTTC. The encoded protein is CSARASGALNF.